This is a list of T cell receptor beta chains from one sample in a study of T cells in Graves' hyperthyroidism and ophthalmopathy. TCRdb re-called the multiplex PCR reads with MiXCR, one entry per CDR3 protein. The sample yields fewer than 450,000 distinct CDR3 sequences, over 12% seen once. The sequenced sample was blood. These receptors were collected from a man aged 50 to 59 with Graves' ophthalmopathy. Both conserved end residues are part of each CDR3. D genes are given only for firm matches. Clone size is given as once, few, many or a size class.

TRBJ1-6 | TRBV20-1 | few | NA | TGCAGTGCTAGAGATTTGGCAGGGGAGGGCAATTCACCCCTCCACTTT | CSARDLAGEGNSPLHF
TRBJ2-5 | TRBV15 | few | NA | TGTGCCACCAGCAGAGTGGGGGCAGCACGAGAGACCCAGTACTTC | CATSRVGAARETQYF
TRBJ2-5 | TRBV5-8 | many | TRBD2 | TGTGCCAGCAGCGACAGCGGGAGAAGAGAGACCCAGTACTTC | CASSDSGRRETQYF
TRBJ2-5 | TRBV3-1 | many | NA | TGTGCCAGCAGCCGTAACAGGCAAGAGACCCAGTACTTC | CASSRNRQETQYF
TRBJ1-1 | TRBV20-1 | many | NA | TGCAGTGCAAGAGTGAACACTGAAGCTTTCTTT | CSARVNTEAFF
TRBJ1-5 | TRBV2 | many | NA | TGTGCCAGCAGATCCCTCCCAGGGAATCAGCCCCAGCATTTT | CASRSLPGNQPQHF
TRBJ1-5 | TRBV9 | many | TRBD1 | TGTGCCAGCAGCGGGGGGACAGGAAGGCAGCCCCAGCATTTT | CASSGGTGRQPQHF
TRBJ2-7 | TRBV7-3 | many | TRBD2 | TGTGCCAGCAGCAGATACCTAGCGGGCGAGCAGTACTTC | CASSRYLAGEQYF
TRBJ2-1 | TRBV14 | many | NA | TGTGCCAGCAGCCAAGATTCGGGCTCCAAACGGGTCTATGAGCAGTTCTTC | CASSQDSGSKRVYEQFF
TRBJ1-5 | TRBV7-9 | many | TRBD1 | TGTGCCAGCAGCTTAGGGGACAGGGTGCCCCAGCATTTT | CASSLGDRVPQHF
TRBJ2-5 | TRBV20-1 | many | TRBD2 | TGCAGTGCTAGAGATCCGGCGGGGGGGGGTGATAGGCGAGAGACCCAGTACTTC | CSARDPAGGGDRRETQYF